The 23 T cell receptor beta chains presented below share a single source sample, sequenced in a study of blood T cell repertoires in COVID-19. Data came from immunoSEQ multiplex PCR; TCRdb stores just in-frame clones and leaves some out. Of about 100,000 clones in the sample, roughly 82% were seen once. The sample taken for sequencing was peripheral blood. All receptors derive from a man between 60 and 70 years old with acute or convalescent COVID-19.

This clone was recorded only once. The chain is built from TRBV7-9 and TRBJ2-2; 11 nucleotides line up with TRBD2. The germline gives CDR1 SEHNR, CDR2 FQNEAQ (reference sequence). The V gene end was trimmed by 3 bases and the J gene end by 6 bases; junction bases not matched to a gene: 9. The CDR3 totals 17 residues. In DNA, the CDR3 is TGTGCCAGCAGCTTTACTGGTACTAGCGGGAGTTCCGGGGAGCTGTTTTTT. It specifies CASSFTGTSGSSGELFF. Using reference TRBV7-9 and TRBJ2-2 for the parts outside the CDR3, the full variable domain is DTGVSQNPRHKITKRGQNVTFRCDPISEHNRLYWYRQTLGQGPEFLTYFQNEAQLEKSRLLSDRFSAERPKGSFSTLEIQRTEQGDSAMYLCASSFTGTSGSSGELFFGEGSRLTVL.

This chain uses TRBV7-6 with TRBJ2-2; D is perhaps TRBD1 (6 bases). Germline V gene sequence: CDR1 SGHVS, CDR2 FNYEAQ. The CDR3 is made up of 16 amino acids. V was cut by 1 base and J by 0 bases, with 9 bases left in between. CDR3 sequence reads: CASSLDQGTNTGELFF. The CDR3 DNA sequence: TGTGCCAGCAGCTTAGACCAGGGGACGAACACCGGGGAGCTGTTTTTT.

V is TRBV11-2 and J is TRBJ2-1; 11 bases map to TRBD2. J was trimmed by 9 bases and V by 2 bases; bases with no gene match: 6. The CDR3 runs to 15 residues. CDR1 SGHAT and CDR2 FQNNGV come from the germline V gene. The CDR3 spells CASSLISGRAGEQFF. The CDR3 DNA is TGTGCCAGCAGCTTAATTAGCGGGAGGGCCGGTGAGCAGTTCTTC.

This chain connects TRBV18 to TRBJ2-1, with TRBD1 identical over 7 bases. The CDR3 has 15 amino acids. V dropped 0 bases and J dropped 2; count of bases not matched to a gene: 1. Germline assignment: CDR1 KGHSH and CDR2 LQKENI. This chain's CDR3 is CASSPPGTAYNEQFF. The CDR3 DNA follows: TGTGCCAGCTCACCACCAGGGACAGCCTACAATGAGCAGTTCTTC. Full variable domain (outside the CDR3, taken from reference TRBV18 and TRBJ2-1): NAGVMQNPRHLVRRRGQEARLRCSPMKGHSHVYWYRQLPEEGLKFMVYLQKENIIDESGMPKERFSAEFPKEGPSILRIQQVVRGDSAAYFCASSPPGTAYNEQFFGPGTRLTVL.

This chain's CDR3 is CASSLPGGETQYF. CDR3 nucleotides: TGTGCCAGCAGCTTACCCGGAGGAGAGACCCAGTACTTC. This sequence joins TRBV7-9 and TRBJ2-5; D may be TRBD2 (5 bases). The CDR3 is 13 amino acids. The germline V gene encodes CDR1 SEHNR and CDR2 FQNEAQ (reference sequence). V dropped 2 bases and J dropped 4 bases, with 8 bases sitting between them.

This CDR3 is CASSPLLAGVEETQYF. DNA of the CDR3: TGTGCCAGCTCGCCCCTACTAGCGGGAGTCGAAGAGACCCAGTACTTC. This sequence joins TRBV18 and TRBJ2-5; 11 bases map to TRBD2. This CDR3 has 16 residues. The ends lost 6 bases at V and 3 bases at J; junction bases unmatched: 9. Germline V gene lookup returns CDR1 KGHSH and CDR2 LQKENI.

This clone was counted a single time. The chain joins TRBV28 to TRBJ2-7; 8 bases fit TRBD2. The V and J ends lost 6 bases and 4 bases, in that order; junction bases with no gene match: 8. CDR3 length: 14 residues. From germline, CDR1 is MDHEN and CDR2 SYDVKM. Written as DNA, the CDR3 is TGTGCCAGCAGGTCCGGGACTAGTTCGTACGAGCAGTACTTC. This encodes CASRSGTSSYEQYF.

The chain recombines TRBV5-4 with TRBJ1-2; 10 bases fit TRBD1. The germline gives CDR1 SGHNT, CDR2 YYREEE (reference sequence). V gave up 4 bases and J gave up 4 bases; unmatched junction bases: 4. This CDR3 contains 14 residues. CDR3 DNA sequence: TGTGCCAGCAGCCCGGGACAGGGGAGCTATGGCTACACCTTC. Its protein is CASSPGQGSYGYTF.

The chain uses TRBV11-3 and TRBJ2-5, with 9 bases aligning to TRBD1. This CDR3 contains 14 residues. Germline trimming cut 6 bases from V and 2 bases from J; bases unmatched to any gene: 4. From germline, CDR1 is SGHNT and CDR2 YENEEA. The CDR3 loop is CASSRDRAQETQYF. CDR3 in DNA: TGTGCCAGCAGTCGGGACAGGGCTCAAGAGACCCAGTACTTC.

V and J are TRBV10-3 and TRBJ2-2; TRBD2 aligns across 12 bases. The CDR3 extends over 16 amino acids. V lost 3 bases, J lost 4 bases, and 3 bases stayed unmatched. CDR1 and CDR2 from the germline V gene are ENHRY and SYGVKD. CDR3 amino acids: CAISDPTSGGTGELFF. DNA of the CDR3: TGTGCCATCAGTGACCCGACTAGCGGGGGCACCGGGGAGCTGTTTTTT.

The J gene is TRBJ2-5, the V gene TRBV4-3; a weak D match, TRBD1 (6 bases). Germline V CDR1 and CDR2: LGHNA, YSLEER. Trimming cost V 2 bases and J 1 base, with 8 bases left between them. The CDR3 sequence is 14 residues long. The CDR3 region is CASSQQTGQETQYF. The DNA of the CDR3 is TGCGCCAGCAGCCAACAGACAGGCCAAGAGACCCAGTACTTC.

J is TRBJ2-1 and V is TRBV4-1; 9 bases match TRBD2. Trimming removed 4 bases from V and 2 bases from J; junction bases left unmatched: 6. The CDR3 has 16 amino acids. The germline CDR1 and CDR2 sequences are MGHRA and YSYEKL. The CDR3 region has the DNA TGCGCCAGCAGCCTCTTTAGCGGGAGTACCTACAATGAGCAGTTCTTC. Residues: CASSLFSGSTYNEQFF.

J is TRBJ2-1 and V is TRBV5-1; D not resolved. The ends were cut back, 0 bases at V and 2 bases at J, with 9 bases in the middle. This CDR3 comprises 15 residues. In germline, CDR1 is SGHRS, CDR2 YFSETQ. The CDR3 region has the DNA TGCGCCAGCAGCTTGGTAGCCACCACCTACAATGAGCAGTTCTTC. Encoded protein: CASSLVATTYNEQFF.

The rearrangement joins TRBV6-5 to TRBJ1-1, with D unresolved. Germline V lookup: CDR1 MNHEY, CDR2 SVGAGI. The CDR3 consists of 15 residues. The V end lost 0 bases, the J end lost 4 bases, and 12 bases lay between the germline ends. This CDR3 reads CASSYSVGAGTEAFF. CDR3 nucleotide sequence: TGTGCCAGCAGTTACTCGGTGGGCGCAGGCACTGAAGCTTTCTTT.

The chain couples TRBV11-2 to TRBJ2-7; 7 positions match TRBD1. This CDR3 is 15 amino acids long. The V gene end was trimmed by 0 bases and the J gene end by 2 bases; junction bases not matched to a gene: 4. The V gene's germline CDR1 is SGHAT and CDR2 FQNNGV. For the CDR3, the DNA is TGTGCCAGCAGCTTAGATCGCCAGGGGGCCTACGAGCAGTACTTC. Residues: CASSLDRQGAYEQYF. The variable domain in full, with the rest retrieved from reference TRBV11-2 and TRBJ2-7, is EAGVAQSPRYKIIEKRQSVAFWCNPISGHATLYWYQQILGQGPKLLIQFQNNGVVDDSQLPKDRFSAERLKGVDSTLKIQPAKLEDSAVYLCASSLDRQGAYEQYFGPGTRLTVT.

V gene TRBV20-1 combines with J gene TRBJ1-5, with TRBD1 identical over 7 bases. Germline CDR1 reads DFQATT; CDR2 reads SNEGSKA (reference sequence). Trimming at V came to 3 bases and at J to 3 bases, leaving 5 bases not matched to a gene. CDR3 size: 14 residues. This CDR3 is CSASRQGFNQPQHF. The DNA for the CDR3 is TGCAGTGCTAGTAGACAGGGTTTCAATCAGCCCCAGCATTTT.

The V and J genes are TRBV7-8 and TRBJ2-7, with TRBD1 matching over 7 bases. The CDR3 consists of 14 residues. Germline V gene data show CDR1 as SGHVS and CDR2 as FQNEAQ. Germline trimming cut 1 base from V and 2 bases from J; bases unmatched to any gene: 2. CDR3 in amino acids: CASSLGTGTYEQYF. CDR3 nucleotide sequence: TGTGCCAGCAGCTTAGGGACAGGTACCTACGAGCAGTACTTC. Based on the CDR3 plus reference TRBV7-8 and TRBJ2-7, the full variable domain is GAGVSQSPRYKVAKRGQDVALRCDPISGHVSLFWYQQALGQGPEFLTYFQNEAQLDKSGLPSDRFFAERPEGSVSTLKIQRTQQEDSAVYLCASSLGTGTYEQYFGPGTRLTVT.

The chain uses TRBV2 and TRBJ1-5; tentative D call: TRBD1 (5 bases). This CDR3 contains 14 residues. Germline-derived CDR1 and CDR2 are SNHLY and FYNNEI. V was pared by 5 bases and J by 2 bases, with 10 bases between. The CDR3 DNA reads as TGTGCCAGCAGTCCGCGGGGGGGCAATCAGCCCCAGCATTTT. This sequence encodes CASSPRGGNQPQHF.

The chain employs TRBV18 and TRBJ1-4; the D is unclear. The CDR3 extends over 15 amino acids. Trimming removed 3 bases at V and 4 bases at J, with 12 bases between. Germline V CDR1 and CDR2: KGHSH, LQKENI. The CDR3 bases are TGTGCCAGCTCACCGCGGGCCTGGGGTAATGAAAAACTGTTTTTT. It yields the protein CASSPRAWGNEKLFF.

This chain joins TRBV10-3 and TRBJ2-1; TRBD2 matches at 12 bases. V gave up 6 bases and J gave up 6 bases; unmatched junction bases: 3. In germline, CDR1 is ENHRY, CDR2 SYGVKD. The CDR3 totals 14 residues. CDR3 DNA: TGTGCCATCAGAGGGACTAGCGGGTCCAATGAGCAGTTCTTC. Residues: CAIRGTSGSNEQFF.

The CDR3 DNA sequence: TGTGCCAGCAGCTTAGCGCCGCGTGGTAGCTCCTACAATGAGCAGTTCTTC. It translates to CASSLAPRGSSYNEQFF. The chain combines TRBV7-6 with TRBJ2-1; D is unresolved. V was clipped by 0 bases and J by 0 bases, with 12 bases between them. The CDR3 is 17 residues long. Looked up from germline, CDR1 is SGHVS and CDR2 is FNYEAQ.

V and J are TRBV18 and TRBJ2-3, with D possibly matching TRBD1 (5 bases). The CDR3 consists of 14 residues. The germline V gene encodes CDR1 KGHSH and CDR2 LQKENI. Deletions cut 0 bases from V and 6 bases from J, with 10 bases between. Here the CDR3 DNA reads TGTGCCAGCTCACCACCGTGGGGCCGGGATACGCAGTATTTT. Its translation is CASSPPWGRDTQYF.

V usage is TRBV2 and J usage is TRBJ2-1, with TRBD2 as a possible D gene (6 bases). V was pared by 7 bases and J by 6 bases, with 13 bases between. The CDR3 extends over 13 amino acids. CDR1 is SNHLY and CDR2 is FYNNEI in the germline V gene. CDR3 loop: CASKLAFSNEQFF. CDR3 sequence (DNA): TGTGCCAGCAAACTAGCCTTTTCCAATGAGCAGTTCTTC.